These 13 T cell receptor beta chains were all obtained from the same sample, sequenced in a study of chemoradiotherapy in HPV16-positive cancers. Here immunoSEQ multiplex PCR was the method, and the copy in TCRdb shows in-frame clones only, minus some. The repertoire holds 13,000 or so clones, with about two thirds as singletons. This material was collected from a patient who underwent chemoradiotherapy. All receptors come from a human donor with HPV-associated anogenital cancer.

This chain links TRBV2 with TRBJ1-4; weak D call: TRBD1 (5 bases). There are 14 residues in the CDR3. Per the germline V gene, CDR1 is SNHLY and CDR2 is FYNNEI. V lost 6 bases and J lost 5, with 13 bases in between. This CDR3 is CASRGDSPNEKLFF. CDR3 DNA sequence: TGTGCCAGCAGAGGTGACAGTCCGAATGAAAAACTGTTTTTT.

The chain recombines TRBV21-1 with TRBJ1-6; the DNA was not used to check the table's D call, TRBD1. TRBV21-1 is labeled a pseudogene. This CDR3 has 17 residues. The CDR3 region is CASSTGTGGFMNSPLHF. CDR3 nucleotides: TGTGCCAGCAGCACCGGGACAGGGGGCTTTATGAATTCACCCCTCCACTTT.

The chain combines TRBV2 with TRBJ2-3, with D possibly being TRBD1 (6 bases). Trimming shortened V by 6 bases and J by 10 bases, and 17 bases separated the two germline ends. This CDR3 has 13 residues. Per germline, CDR1 SNHLY and CDR2 FYNNEI. Here the CDR3 DNA reads TGTGCCAGCAGCCTAGACAGGATGGAGGCGCAGTATTTT. This codes for CASSLDRMEAQYF.

This chain uses TRBV9 with TRBJ2-7; D remains unclear. Germline lookup yields CDR1 SGDLS and CDR2 YYNGEE. The CDR3 totals 14 residues. V lost 0 bases and J 2 bases, leaving 9 bases between the germline ends. Written as DNA, the CDR3 is TGTGCCAGCAGCGTAGTCAGTGATGCCTACGAGCAGTACTTC. Encoded protein: CASSVVSDAYEQYF.

This clone was counted between two and nine times. Here the CDR3 reads CASSLDLLNTEAFF. The CDR3 DNA is TGCGCCAGCAGCTTGGACCTCCTGAACACTGAAGCTTTCTTT. The rearrangement links TRBV5-1 to TRBJ1-1; no reliable D call. With 0 bases removed from V and 0 bases from J, the gap between germline ends came to 6 bases. Germline V lookup: CDR1 SGHRS, CDR2 YFSETQ. This CDR3 contains 14 residues.

The chain uses TRBV5-1 and TRBJ2-3; tentatively, D is TRBD2 (5 bases). Germline values: CDR1 SGHRS, CDR2 YFSETQ. V dropped 4 bases and J dropped 0 bases, with 15 bases sitting between them. The CDR3 runs to 16 residues. This chain's CDR3 is CASSDSLGRSTDTQYF. In nucleotides, the CDR3 is TGCGCCAGCAGCGATAGCCTAGGGAGAAGCACAGATACGCAGTATTTT.

The chain has TRBV28 and TRBJ2-7; possibly TRBD1 for D (5 bases). Germline V CDR1 and CDR2: MDHEN, SYDVKM. The CDR3 has 12 residues. Deletions cut 10 bases from V and 5 bases from J, with 15 bases between. CDR3: CATAGWGNEQYF. The CDR3, as DNA: TGTGCCACCGCAGGGTGGGGCAACGAGCAGTACTTC. The full variable domain, rest sourced from reference TRBV28 and TRBJ2-7, is DVKVTQSSRYLVKRTGEKVFLECVQDMDHENMFWYRQDPGLGLRLIYFSYDVKMKEKGDIPEGYSVSREKKERFSLILESASTNQTSMYLCATAGWGNEQYFGPGTRLTVT.

This clone was detected a few times. The V and J genes are TRBV6-1 and TRBJ1-2; TRBD1 might be the D (6 bases). V lost 6 bases, J lost 4 bases, and 12 bases lay in between. CDR1 is MNHNS, CDR2 SASEGT, per germline. CDR3 length: 13 residues. The CDR3 DNA follows: TGTGCCAGCAGAGCCACAGGGATCTATGGCTACACCTTC. This codes for CASRATGIYGYTF.

This chain joins TRBV7-2 and TRBJ2-5; 8 bases agree with TRBD1. The V gene's germline CDR1 is SGHTA and CDR2 FQGNSA. The junction had 5 bases not matched to a gene; V was cut back by 4 bases and J by 1 base. This CDR3 has 15 residues. The chain's CDR3 is CASSSTQGAQETQYF. In DNA form, the CDR3 reads TGTGCCAGCAGCTCAACTCAGGGGGCCCAAGAGACCCAGTACTTC.

V and J are TRBV28 and TRBJ2-2, with no clear D. CDR1 is MDHEN and CDR2 is SYDVKM in the germline V gene. V was pared by 2 bases and J by 1 base, with 5 bases between. The CDR3 length is 14 residues. The chain's CDR3 is CASSLGGNTGELFF. The CDR3 nucleotides read TGTGCCAGCAGTTTAGGTGGGAACACCGGGGAGCTGTTTTTT.

The chain links TRBV9 to TRBJ2-3; D gene uncertain. Germline values: CDR1 SGDLS, CDR2 YYNGEE. V lost 1 base and J lost 0, with 3 bases in between. The CDR3 is made up of 13 amino acids. The chain's CDR3 is CASSVSSTDTQYF. As DNA, the CDR3 is TGTGCCAGCAGCGTAAGTAGCACAGATACGCAGTATTTT.

The chain links TRBV11-2 to TRBJ2-7; no clear D. CDR3 length: 13 amino acids. V was pared by 4 bases and J by 6 bases, with 13 bases between. CDR1 SGHAT and CDR2 FQNNGV come from the germline V gene. DNA for the CDR3: TGTGCCAGCAGCTGGAATCGTGTGTCCGAGCAGTACTTC. The encoded protein is CASSWNRVSEQYF.

V usage is TRBV7-9 and J usage is TRBJ2-6; D unclear. Germline loops: CDR1 SEHNR, CDR2 FQNEAQ (reference sequence). There are 15 residues in the CDR3. The V end lost 2 bases, the J end lost 2 bases, and 7 bases lay between the germline ends. As DNA, the CDR3 is TGTGCCAGCAGCTTAAGCTTTACTGGGGCCAACGTCCTGACTTTC. This codes for CASSLSFTGANVLTF.